The 6 T cell receptor beta chains given below trace back to one sample, sequenced in a study of cytomegalovirus exposure and HLA in healthy donors. The PCR ran on 60 Vbeta and 13 Jbeta primers. Profiling relied on immunoSEQ multiplex PCR, and the TCRdb table lists in-frame clones only, not all of them. The data contain some 84,000 clones, roughly 61% of them seen just once; the ten biggest clones take up roughly 15%. Source material: PBMCs. Every receptor here comes from a woman in her thirties or forties in good health and CMV-seropositive.

The chain links TRBV5-1 to TRBJ2-1; 9 bases align to TRBD2. The V gene end was trimmed by 0 bases and the J gene end by 6 bases; junction bases not matched to a gene: 7. There are 16 residues in the CDR3. Germline V gene lookup returns CDR1 SGHRS and CDR2 YFSETQ. The CDR3 sequence: CASSLGLAGIFNEQFF. The CDR3 bases are TGCGCCAGCAGCTTGGGGCTAGCGGGGATCTTCAATGAGCAGTTCTTC.

This chain joins TRBV5-1 and TRBJ1-2, with D possibly being TRBD1 (5 bases). Trimming stripped 0 bases from V and 2 bases from J, with 5 bases between. CDR3 length equals 13 residues. Germline values: CDR1 SGHRS, CDR2 YFSETQ. The CDR3, as DNA: TGCGCCAGCAGCTTGGGACAGAACTATGGCTACACCTTC. Residues: CASSLGQNYGYTF.

The chain is built from TRBV7-2 and TRBJ1-1, with D perhaps matching TRBD1 (6 bases). Germline lookup yields CDR1 SGHTA and CDR2 FQGNSA. The V gene lost 6 bases and the J gene lost 6 bases, with 14 bases spanning the gap. CDR3 length: 13 residues. In DNA form, the CDR3 reads TGTGCCAGCAGTCCCCAGGGGTTATCTGAAGCTTTCTTT. It encodes CASSPQGLSEAFF.

This rearrangement joins TRBV19 to TRBJ2-7, with D tentatively TRBD2 (7 bases). The CDR3 has 15 residues. From germline, CDR1 is LNHDA and CDR2 SQIVND (reference sequence). Trimming removed 3 bases at V and 1 base at J, with 13 bases between. CDR3 in DNA: TGTGCCAGTAGTATGGGGGGGGCTAGATCCTACGAGCAGTACTTC. As protein: CASSMGGARSYEQYF.

In its sample, this clone was seen once. The chain is built from TRBV4-1 and TRBJ1-1; D is possibly TRBD1 (5 bases). V was clipped by 6 bases and J by 8 bases, with 10 bases between them. The CDR3 has 11 residues. The germline V gene has CDR1 MGHRA and CDR2 YSYEKL. DNA for the CDR3: TGCGCCAGCAGTCGTCAGGGAGAAGCTTTCTTT. Amino acid sequence: CASSRQGEAFF.

The chain is built from TRBV19 and TRBJ2-1, with 8 bases aligning to TRBD2. CDR3 length: 16 residues. The V segment lost 4 bases and the J segment 4 bases; nucleotides outside the gene matches: 9. Germline CDR1 and CDR2: LNHDA and SQIVND (reference sequence). CDR3 residues: CASSTDRSGSYNEQFF. Written as DNA, the CDR3 is TGTGCCAGTAGTACCGACAGGAGCGGGAGTTACAATGAGCAGTTCTTC.